This record concerns one T cell receptor beta chain sequence. This entry is derived from a study of regulatory T cells in long-lasting Graves disease. Regarding time point: newly diagnosed GD, antithyroid drugs for less than 3 months. PBMCs provided the RNA from which the TCR library was made. TCR beta libraries were built with iRepertoire HTBI primers and Arm-PCR of CDR3 regions. TCRdb redid the calling of the multiplex PCR reads with MiXCR, one entry per CDR3 protein. This sample has about 470,000 distinct CDR3 sequences, with 15% found just once. The same sample was also used in a study of T cells in Graves' hyperthyroidism and ophthalmopathy. As that study records: Patients having uncontrolled infection, another autoimmune disease, pregnancy or lactation were not included. Ophthalmopathy could be told apart from stable hyperthyroidism with a 13 V-J model. The model forecast ophthalmopathy, anticipating it by a median around 6.4 months before onset.

The origin of this receptor is a woman aged 30 to 39 with Graves disease. Sequencing was performed on peripheral blood mononuclear cells (PBMCs), taken at new diagnosis, from a patient treated with antithyroid drugs.

The CDR3: CASRTSDSSYEQYF. Written as DNA, the CDR3 is TGTGCCAGCAGGACATCGGACTCTTCCTACGAGCAGTACTTC. This chain connects TRBV27 to TRBJ2-7, with D perhaps matching TRBD2 (5 bases). Germline V gives CDR1 MNHEY, CDR2 SMNVEV (reference sequence). Trimming left V 6 bases short and J 1 base short, with 13 bases between. The CDR3 is 14 residues long.